This TCR beta chain came from a study of T cell responses to AZD1222 COVID-19 vaccine. Notes on the study in general: Nearly half of spike-specific TCRs reportedly target variant regions that are unmutated in the B.1.351 and B.1.1.7 variants. Clonal diversity was possibly underestimated; the donors were predominantly white British and more often female.

Measured with immunoSEQ multiplex PCR; TCRdb has only the in-frame clones, and not every one. Altogether about 90,000 clones are present, around 91% being singletons, with the ten largest covering about 5.5%. Combined were second doses at about 4 or about 12 weeks. As for this clone: No antigen is known for it.

This CDR3 has 14 residues. Trimming removed 7 bases at V and 6 bases at J, with 19 bases between. Germline values: CDR1 MDHEN, CDR2 SYDVKM. V and J are TRBV28 and TRBJ2-7; tentatively, D is TRBD2 (7 bases). Source: peripheral blood, taken 28 days after the second AZD1222 dose. The sequence was collected from an adult who received the AZD1222 COVID-19 vaccine. The CDR3 DNA sequence: TGTGCCAGCAACCGGGGAGGGGGGGCCGCCGAGCAGTACTTC. Translated: CASNRGGGAAEQYF.